The T cell receptor (beta chain) under discussion was sequenced for a study of identical twins. A note on this clonotype: Its specificity is unknown.

V was clipped by 3 bases and J by 10 bases; unmatched bases: 10. The CDR3 runs to 15 residues. From germline, CDR1 is MDHEN and CDR2 SYDVKM. TCRdb passed the 5' RACE reads through MiXCR, listing each CDR3 protein once. The sample records approximately 690,000 distinct CDR3 sequences, 5.5% to 6.5% being singletons. Study-wide results and limits: With monozygotic twins, out-of-frame TCR alpha sharing exceeded what models estimated. For cord blood, abundant beta clonotypes had fewer insertions, unlike memory repertoires, which showed none. Not following the same donors, the study drew its conclusions from cross-sectional statistical analysis.

What was sequenced was naive T cells sorted from blood. V usage is TRBV28 and J usage is TRBJ1-4, with 8 bases fitting TRBD1. This sequence originates from a man in his late teens or twenties in good health. Here the CDR3 reads CASSFVDREIGKLFF. The CDR3 DNA reads TGTGCCAGCAGTTTTGTGGACAGGGAGATTGGAAAACTGTTTTTT.